This T cell receptor (beta chain) emerged from a study of T cells after yellow fever vaccination (dated 2019 in TCRdb). Study-wide context: The SMART-Seq v4 Ultra Low Input RNA kit was used to prepare libraries from fractions with low cell numbers. To follow T-cell clones before and after both primary and booster YFV17D yellow fever vaccination, bulk TCR alpha and beta repertoires underwent longitudinal sequencing. The cohort comprised two healthy male donors, one aged 18 to 29 and one aged 30 to 40 years. Blood was drawn at multiple timepoints before and after primary and secondary immunization, with bulk PBMC replicates and cell subsets isolated. On the study overall, not on this receptor specifically: After the booster, most of the clones that had expanded following primary vaccination were detected again (roughly 97% of CD4 and around 87% of CD8), which suggests that memory was broadly maintained. The secondary T-cell response was weaker than the primary response but faster, peaking on day 5 instead of day 15. FACS-sorted repertoires could contain abundant contaminating clonotypes from the bulk population, so computational filtering was required. Because the study included only two donors, the extent to which the findings can be generalized is limited. A small fraction of clonotypes showed up in both the CD4 and CD8 compartments, probably as a result of convergent recombination.

This clonotype occurred a few times. What antigen it recognizes has not been identified. No quality values exist for individual bases; no much larger clone is one base distant. The treatment or condition label here, explained by the study, means: live attenuated yellow fever vaccine strain. Two biological replicates of bulk PBMCs were collected at each blood-draw timepoint. PBMCs were isolated from peripheral blood using a standard Ficoll-Paque protocol. RNA was extracted with TriZol from bulk PBMCs, CD4 and CD8 fractions, and dextramer-positive and dextramer-negative fractions. Sequenced using an Illumina NovaSeq 6000. TCR cDNA was made using 5'RACE template switching, a step that added a universal primer site and unique molecular identifiers. Priming of cDNA synthesis was performed from both the TCR alpha and TCR beta constant segments. Library amplification used two PCR steps, and the second PCR step added sample barcodes and sequencing adapters. Sequencing of the libraries was done on either Illumina HiSeq 2500 (2x100 bp) or NovaSeq (2x150 bp). For the original study's pipeline: Reads were demultiplexed and collapsed into UMI consensus sequences with MIGEC, and V(D)J alignment was performed with MiXCR. Vaccine-responding clonotypes were identified with edgeR using replicate PBMC samples, with FDR below 0.01 and a log2 fold change above 5 up to day 15 being required. Bulk clonotypes were assigned CD4 or CD8 identity according to which sequenced CD4 or CD8 repertoire held them at higher abundance. In TCRdb, the public reads were trimmed at Q25 with fastp and aligned with MiXCR, with productive beta chains retained. Each CDR3 protein appears once, grouped with its most common genes and DNA. The V and J calls shown here were made by TCRdb, not taken from the authors' results. Recorded for this sample are some 350,000 distinct CDR3 sequences; 4.1% of them occurred a single time. The ten largest account for around 25% of the sample.

Trimming at the junction amounts to 4 bases on V and 8 bases on J, and the germline ends lie 9 bases apart. As encoded in the germline V gene, CDR1 is ENHRY while CDR2 is SYGVKD. The CDR3 runs 12 amino acids, cysteine and phenylalanine included. Kept here is only the CDR3 DNA, which spans 36 bases and is read in frame from base 1. This receptor was taken from a man aged 18 to 30 who received the YFV17D yellow fever vaccine. The rearrangement joined TRBV10-3 to TRBJ2-1, with a tentative D gene TRBD2 over 6 matching bases. The sequences come from PBMCs, collected 5 days after the yellow fever booster vaccination. The CDR3: CAISGDFHEQFF. The sequenced DNA is TGTGCCATCAGTGGGGACTTCCATGAGCAGTTCTTC.